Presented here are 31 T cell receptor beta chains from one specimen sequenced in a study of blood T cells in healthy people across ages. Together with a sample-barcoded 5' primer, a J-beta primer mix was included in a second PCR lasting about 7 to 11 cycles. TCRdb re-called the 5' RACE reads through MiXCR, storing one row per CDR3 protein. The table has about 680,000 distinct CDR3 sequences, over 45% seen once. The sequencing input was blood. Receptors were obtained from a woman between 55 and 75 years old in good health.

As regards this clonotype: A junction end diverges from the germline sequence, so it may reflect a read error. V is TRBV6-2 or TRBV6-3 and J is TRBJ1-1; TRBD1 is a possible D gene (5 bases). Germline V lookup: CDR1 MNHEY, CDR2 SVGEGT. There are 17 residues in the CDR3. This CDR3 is CASNYRPWGDGDTEAFF. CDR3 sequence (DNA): TGTGCCAGCAATTACCGCCCCTGGGGGGACGGGGACACTGAAGCTTTCTTT.

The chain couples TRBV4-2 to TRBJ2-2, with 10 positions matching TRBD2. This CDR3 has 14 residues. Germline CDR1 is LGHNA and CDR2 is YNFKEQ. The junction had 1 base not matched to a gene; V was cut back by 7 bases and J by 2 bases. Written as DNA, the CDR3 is TGTGCCAGCAAGCGGGAGGGTAACACCGGGGAGCTGTTTTTT. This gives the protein CASKREGNTGELFF.

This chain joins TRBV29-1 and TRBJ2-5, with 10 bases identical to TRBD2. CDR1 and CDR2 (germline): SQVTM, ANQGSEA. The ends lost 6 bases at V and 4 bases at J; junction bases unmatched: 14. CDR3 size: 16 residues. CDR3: CSVAPRGIAGGETQYF. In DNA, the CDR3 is TGCAGCGTGGCCCCCCGGGGGATAGCGGGAGGAGAGACCCAGTACTTC.

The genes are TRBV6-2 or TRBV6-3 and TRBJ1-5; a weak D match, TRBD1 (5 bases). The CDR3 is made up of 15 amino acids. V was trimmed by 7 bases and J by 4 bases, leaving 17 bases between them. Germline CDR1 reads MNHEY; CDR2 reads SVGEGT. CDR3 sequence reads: CASTDGAGGNQPQHF. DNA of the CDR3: TGTGCCAGCACCGATGGGGCAGGAGGTAATCAGCCCCAGCATTTT.

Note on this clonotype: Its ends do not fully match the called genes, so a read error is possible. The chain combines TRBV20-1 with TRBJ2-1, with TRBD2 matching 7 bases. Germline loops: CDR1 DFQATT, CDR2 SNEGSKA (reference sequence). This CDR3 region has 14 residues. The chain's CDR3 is CSARASGSYNKQFF. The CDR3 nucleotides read TGCAGTGCTAGAGCTAGCGGCTCCTACAATAAGCAGTTCTTC.

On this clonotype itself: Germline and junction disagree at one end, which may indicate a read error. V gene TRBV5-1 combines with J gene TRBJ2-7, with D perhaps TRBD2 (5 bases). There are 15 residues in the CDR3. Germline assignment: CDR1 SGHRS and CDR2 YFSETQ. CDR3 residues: CASSLGGIANYEQYF. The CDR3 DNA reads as TGCGCCAGCAGCTTGGGAGGGATAGCTAACTACGAGCAGTACTTT.

CDR3 region: CASMGSGSYNEQFF. The CDR3 DNA reads as TGCGCCAGCATGGGGTCGGGCTCCTACAATGAGCAGTTCTTC. The gene calls are TRBV5-1 and TRBJ2-1; D is unresolved. Deletions cut 6 bases from V and 0 bases from J, with 10 bases between. CDR1 is SGHRS, CDR2 YFSETQ, per germline. The CDR3 extends over 14 amino acids.

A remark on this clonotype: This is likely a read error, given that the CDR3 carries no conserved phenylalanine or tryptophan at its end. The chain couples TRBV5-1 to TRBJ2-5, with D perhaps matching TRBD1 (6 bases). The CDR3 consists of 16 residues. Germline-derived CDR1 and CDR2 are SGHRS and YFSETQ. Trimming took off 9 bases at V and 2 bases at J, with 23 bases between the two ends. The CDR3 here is CANPVTGHYFQETQYY. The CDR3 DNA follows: TGCGCCAACCCGGTAACGGGACACTATTTTCAAGAGACCCAGTACTAC.

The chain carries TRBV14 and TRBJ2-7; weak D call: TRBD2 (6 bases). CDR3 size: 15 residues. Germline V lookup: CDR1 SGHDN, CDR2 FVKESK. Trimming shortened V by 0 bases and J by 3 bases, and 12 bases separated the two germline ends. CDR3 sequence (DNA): TGTGCCAGCAGCCAAGAGTCGGGAGTCCTCTACGAGCAGTACTTC. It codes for CASSQESGVLYEQYF.

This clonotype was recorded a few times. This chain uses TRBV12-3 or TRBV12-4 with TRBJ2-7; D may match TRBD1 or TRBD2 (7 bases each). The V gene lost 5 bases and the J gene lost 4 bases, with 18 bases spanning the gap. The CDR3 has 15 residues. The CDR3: CASSRTGEGPYEQYF. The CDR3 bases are TGTGCCAGCAGTAGAACAGGGGAGGGCCCTTACGAGCAGTACTTC.

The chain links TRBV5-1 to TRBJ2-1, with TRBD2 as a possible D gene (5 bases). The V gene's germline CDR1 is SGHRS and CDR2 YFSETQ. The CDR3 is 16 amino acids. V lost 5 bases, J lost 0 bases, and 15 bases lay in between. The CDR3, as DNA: TGCGCCAGCAGTCCCGTAGCGAAAAGCTCCTACAATGAGCAGTTCTTC. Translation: CASSPVAKSSYNEQFF. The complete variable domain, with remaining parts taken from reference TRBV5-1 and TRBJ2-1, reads KAGVTQTPRYLIKTRGQQVTLSCSPISGHRSVSWYQQTPGQGLQFLFEYFSETQRNKGNFPGRFSGRQFSNSRSEMNVSTLELGDSALYLCASSPVAKSSYNEQFFGPGTRLTVL.

For the CDR3, the DNA is TGTGCCAGCAGCCAGGGGGGGACAGGGCAGCCCCAGCATTTT. It yields the protein CASSQGGTGQPQHF. The rearrangement uses TRBV7-9 and TRBJ1-5; 9 bases agree with TRBD1. Looked up from germline, CDR1 is SEHNR and CDR2 is FQNEAQ (reference sequence). This CDR3 spans 14 amino acids. The ends lost 5 bases at V and 7 bases at J; junction bases unmatched: 6. Full variable domain (remainder filled in from reference TRBV7-9 and TRBJ1-5): DTGVSQNPRHKITKRGQNVTFRCDPISEHNRLYWYRQTLGQGPEFLTYFQNEAQLEKSRLLSDRFSAERPKGSFSTLEIQRTEQGDSAMYLCASSQGGTGQPQHFGDGTRLSIL.

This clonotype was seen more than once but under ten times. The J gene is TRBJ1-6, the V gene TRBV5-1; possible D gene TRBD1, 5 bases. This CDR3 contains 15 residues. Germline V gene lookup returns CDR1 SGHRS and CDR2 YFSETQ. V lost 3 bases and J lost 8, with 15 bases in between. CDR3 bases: TGCGCCAGCAGCTCTGGGACTTCCCGGGATTCACCCCTCCACTTT. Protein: CASSSGTSRDSPLHF.

In DNA form, the CDR3 reads TGTGCCAGCAGCTCCGGACTCATAAACTACGAGCAGTACTTC. Its protein product is CASSSGLINYEQYF. V usage is TRBV11-2 and J usage is TRBJ2-7; tentative D call: TRBD2 (5 bases). CDR3 length: 14 amino acids. Trimming removed 4 bases at V and 3 bases at J, with 13 bases between. Germline CDR1 SGHAT, CDR2 FQNNGV. Drawing the rest from reference TRBV11-2 and TRBJ2-7, the complete variable domain is EAGVAQSPRYKIIEKRQSVAFWCNPISGHATLYWYQQILGQGPKLLIQFQNNGVVDDSQLPKDRFSAERLKGVDSTLKIQPAKLEDSAVYLCASSSGLINYEQYFGPGTRLTVT.

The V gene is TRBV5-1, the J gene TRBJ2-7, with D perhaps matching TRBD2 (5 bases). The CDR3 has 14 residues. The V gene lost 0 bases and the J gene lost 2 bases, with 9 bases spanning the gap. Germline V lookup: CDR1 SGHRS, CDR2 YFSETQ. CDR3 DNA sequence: TGCGCCAGCAGCTTGGGGACTCCCACCTACGAGCAGTACTTC. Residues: CASSLGTPTYEQYF.

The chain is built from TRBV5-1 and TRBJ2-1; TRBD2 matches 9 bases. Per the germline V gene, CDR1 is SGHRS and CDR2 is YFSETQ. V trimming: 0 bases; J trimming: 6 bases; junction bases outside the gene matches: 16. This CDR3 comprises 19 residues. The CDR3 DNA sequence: TGCGCCAGCAGCTTGGATTTCGGCGGGAGGGCAAGTTGGGGCAATGAGCAGTTCTTC. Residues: CASSLDFGGRASWGNEQFF. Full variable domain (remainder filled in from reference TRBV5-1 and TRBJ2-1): KAGVTQTPRYLIKTRGQQVTLSCSPISGHRSVSWYQQTPGQGLQFLFEYFSETQRNKGNFPGRFSGRQFSNSRSEMNVSTLELGDSALYLCASSLDFGGRASWGNEQFFGPGTRLTVL.

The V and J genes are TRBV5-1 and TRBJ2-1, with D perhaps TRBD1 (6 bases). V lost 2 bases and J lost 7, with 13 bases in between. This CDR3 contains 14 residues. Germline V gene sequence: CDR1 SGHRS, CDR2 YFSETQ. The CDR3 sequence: CASSLRTDGNEQFF. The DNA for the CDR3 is TGCGCCAGCAGCTTACGGACAGACGGGAATGAGCAGTTCTTC. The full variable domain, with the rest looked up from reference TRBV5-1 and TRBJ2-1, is KAGVTQTPRYLIKTRGQQVTLSCSPISGHRSVSWYQQTPGQGLQFLFEYFSETQRNKGNFPGRFSGRQFSNSRSEMNVSTLELGDSALYLCASSLRTDGNEQFFGPGTRLTVL.

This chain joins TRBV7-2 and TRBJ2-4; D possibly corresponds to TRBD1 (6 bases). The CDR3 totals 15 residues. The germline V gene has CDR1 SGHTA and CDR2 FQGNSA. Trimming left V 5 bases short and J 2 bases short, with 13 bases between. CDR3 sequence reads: CASSPNRATKNIQYF. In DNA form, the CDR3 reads TGTGCCAGCAGCCCGAACAGGGCCACCAAAAACATTCAGTACTTC.

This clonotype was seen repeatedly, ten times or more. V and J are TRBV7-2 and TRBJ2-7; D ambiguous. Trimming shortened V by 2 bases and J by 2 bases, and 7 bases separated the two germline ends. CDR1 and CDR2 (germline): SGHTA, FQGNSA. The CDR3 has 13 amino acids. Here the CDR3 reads CASSLLDTYEQYF. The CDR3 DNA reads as TGTGCCAGCAGCTTACTTGACACCTACGAGCAGTACTTC.

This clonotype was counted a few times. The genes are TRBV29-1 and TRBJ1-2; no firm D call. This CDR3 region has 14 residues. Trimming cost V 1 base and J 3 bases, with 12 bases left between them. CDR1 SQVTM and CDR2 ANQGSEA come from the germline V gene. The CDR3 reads CSVEGGHGDYGYTF. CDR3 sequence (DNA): TGCAGCGTTGAAGGTGGCCACGGTGACTATGGCTACACCTTC.

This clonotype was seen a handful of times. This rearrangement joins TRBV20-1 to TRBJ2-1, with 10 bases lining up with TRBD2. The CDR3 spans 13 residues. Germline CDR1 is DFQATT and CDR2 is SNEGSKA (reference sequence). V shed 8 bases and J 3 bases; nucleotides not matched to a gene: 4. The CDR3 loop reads CSTTSGNYNEQFF. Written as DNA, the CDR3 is TGCAGTACTACTAGCGGGAACTACAATGAGCAGTTCTTC.

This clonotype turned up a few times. The CDR3 sequence: CASRAEKGPIYEQYF. CDR3 bases: TGTGCCAGCCGCGCCGAGAAGGGCCCGATATACGAGCAGTACTTC. V and J are TRBV7-9 and TRBJ2-4; D is unclear. The DNA end lines up better with TRBJ2-7; the J call may be wrong. The CDR3 runs 15 residues. Germline V gene lookup returns CDR1 SEHNR and CDR2 FQNEAQ (reference sequence).

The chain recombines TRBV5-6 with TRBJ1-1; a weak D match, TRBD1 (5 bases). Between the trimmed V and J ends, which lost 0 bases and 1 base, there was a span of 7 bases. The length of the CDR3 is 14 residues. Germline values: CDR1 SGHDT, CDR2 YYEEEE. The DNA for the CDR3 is TGTGCCAGCAGCTTGGGACAGAAGAACACTGAAGCTTTCTTT. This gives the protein CASSLGQKNTEAFF.

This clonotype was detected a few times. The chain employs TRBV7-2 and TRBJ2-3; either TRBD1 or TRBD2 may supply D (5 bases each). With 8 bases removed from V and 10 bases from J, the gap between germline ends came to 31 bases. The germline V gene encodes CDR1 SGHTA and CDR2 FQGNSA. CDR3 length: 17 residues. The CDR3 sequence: CASLLQADRDDPLAQYF. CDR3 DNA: TGTGCCAGCTTACTGCAGGCCGACCGGGACGACCCACTGGCGCAGTATTTT.

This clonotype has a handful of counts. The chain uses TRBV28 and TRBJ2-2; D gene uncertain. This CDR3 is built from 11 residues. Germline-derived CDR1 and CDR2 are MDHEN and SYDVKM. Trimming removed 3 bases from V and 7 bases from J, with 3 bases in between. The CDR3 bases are TGTGCCAGCAGTTTGGTCGGGGAGCTGTTTTTT. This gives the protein CASSLVGELFF.

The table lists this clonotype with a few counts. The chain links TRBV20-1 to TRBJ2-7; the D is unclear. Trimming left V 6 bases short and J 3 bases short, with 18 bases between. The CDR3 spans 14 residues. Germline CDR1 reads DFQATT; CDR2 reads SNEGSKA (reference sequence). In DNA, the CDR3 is TGCAGTGCCCCCGAGAGCCCCGCCCTCTACGAGCAGTACTTC. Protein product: CSAPESPALYEQYF.

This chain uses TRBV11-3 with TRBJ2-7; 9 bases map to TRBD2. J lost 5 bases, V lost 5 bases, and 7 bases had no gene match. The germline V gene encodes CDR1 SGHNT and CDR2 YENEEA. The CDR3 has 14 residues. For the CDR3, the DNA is TGTGCCAGCAGCGTAGGAGCGGGAGGCCACGAGCAGTACTTC. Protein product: CASSVGAGGHEQYF.

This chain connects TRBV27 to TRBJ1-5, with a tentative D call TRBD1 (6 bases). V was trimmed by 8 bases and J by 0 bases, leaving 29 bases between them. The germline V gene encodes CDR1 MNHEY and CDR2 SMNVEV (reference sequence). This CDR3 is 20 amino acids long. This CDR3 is CASAPLKLIAGTSSNQPQHF. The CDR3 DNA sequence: TGTGCCAGCGCTCCGCTCAAACTAATAGCCGGGACAAGTAGCAATCAGCCCCAGCATTTT.

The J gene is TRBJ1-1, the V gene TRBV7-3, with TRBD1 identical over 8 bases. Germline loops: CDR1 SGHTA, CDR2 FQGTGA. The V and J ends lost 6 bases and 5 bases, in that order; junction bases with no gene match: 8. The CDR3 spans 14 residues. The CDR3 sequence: CASRPTGGWTEAFF. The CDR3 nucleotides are TGTGCCAGCAGGCCTACAGGGGGATGGACTGAAGCTTTCTTT.

The CDR3 bases are TGTGCCAGCAGTTTCCCCAGGGCGGGAAGCCGGGGCGAGCAGTACTTC. Protein: CASSFPRAGSRGEQYF. The V gene is TRBV28, the J gene TRBJ2-5; the D gene is possibly TRBD2 (6 bases). Near its end, the DNA agrees better with TRBJ2-7, so the J call may be wrong. Germline V gives CDR1 MDHEN, CDR2 SYDVKM. The CDR3 contains 16 residues.

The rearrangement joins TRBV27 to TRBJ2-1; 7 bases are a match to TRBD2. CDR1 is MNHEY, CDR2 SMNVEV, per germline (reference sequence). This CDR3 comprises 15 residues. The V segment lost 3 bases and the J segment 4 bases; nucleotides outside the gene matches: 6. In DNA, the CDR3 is TGTGCCAGCAGTTTGGGGGGGGTCGCGTACAATGAGCAGTTCTTC. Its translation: CASSLGGVAYNEQFF.